The rows below give T cell receptor beta chains drawn from one sample of a study of graft-versus-host responses after intestinal transplantation. No cognate antigen is known for these TCRs. The method was immunoSEQ multiplex PCR; TCRdb's version includes in-frame clones alone and lacks a portion of them. The sample lists some 38,000 clones, approximately 93% occurring once. The sequenced sample was unstimulated CD8+ T cells sorted from spleen or lymph node cells, obtained before transplant. The receptors here all came from a human donor who was the organ donor for an intestinal transplant. Each CDR3 is given with its conserved first and last residue. A D gene is named only where the DNA matches it firmly. Not every row has a clone size; where given, it reads once, few, many or a size class.

v_call	clone_size	d_call	j_call	cdr3_nt	cdr3_aa
TRBV28	few	-	TRBJ1-5	TGTGCCAGCAGTCGTACATTATTGCGGGGTGGCAATCAGCCCCAGCATTTT	CASSRTLLRGGNQPQHF
TRBV5-4	-	-	TRBJ2-5	TGTGCCAGCCTTGTCCAGGGAGTACAAGAGACCCAGTACTTC	CASLVQGVQETQYF
TRBV27	-	TRBD1	TRBJ2-7	TGTGCCAGCAGCCTTGGACAGGTTTACGAGCAGTACTTC	CASSLGQVYEQYF
TRBV11-2	-	TRBD2	TRBJ2-1	TGTGCCAGCAGCGCGTGGACTAGCGGACCCATACCCTACAATGAGCAGTTCTTC	CASSAWTSGPIPYNEQFF
TRBV6-1	-	TRBD2	TRBJ2-5	TGTGCCCTTGGGGGGGAGGGTGAGACCCAGTACTTC	CALGGEGETQYF
TRBV10-3	-	TRBD1	TRBJ2-1	TGTGCCATCAACGAGGGACAGGGGGACAATGAGCAGTTCTTC	CAINEGQGDNEQFF
TRBV7-6	-	-	TRBJ1-3	TGTGCCAGCAGCCCCGGGAGAGGGCCGAGCCCTGGAAACACCATATATTTT	CASSPGRGPSPGNTIYF
TRBV5-1	-	TRBD2	TRBJ2-7	TGCGCCAGCAGCTTGGTCAGCGGGAGTGGTTACGAGCAGTACTTC	CASSLVSGSGYEQYF
TRBV19	-	-	TRBJ2-1	TGTGCCAGTAGTATGATCGGGAGCAATTACAATGAGCAGTTCTTC	CASSMIGSNYNEQFF
TRBV5-6	-	-	TRBJ2-7	TGTGCCAGCAGCGACCGAAGGCTAGCTTCAGTTAACGAGCAGTACTTC	CASSDRRLASVNEQYF
TRBV15	-	-	TRBJ1-4	TGTGCCACCAGCATCATAGACAGACCTACTAATGAAAAACTGTTTTTT	CATSIIDRPTNEKLFF
TRBV6-1	-	TRBD2	TRBJ2-7	TGTGCCAGCAGTGCGAAACGTAGCGGGAGTGACGAGCAGTACTTC	CASSAKRSGSDEQYF
TRBV4-3	once	-	TRBJ1-4	TGCGCCAGCAGCCAAGATAGGGGGGTTGTCGATGAAAAACTGTTTTTT	CASSQDRGVVDEKLFF
TRBV6-1	-	TRBD2	TRBJ2-7	TGTGCCAGCAGTGAATGGACTAGCGGGAGGGCCGAGCAGTACTTC	CASSEWTSGRAEQYF
TRBV11-2	-	TRBD2	TRBJ2-5	TGTGCCAGCAGCCCGGGACTAGCGGTACGGCGGGAGACCCAGTACTTC	CASSPGLAVRRETQYF
TRBV5-4	-	-	TRBJ2-1	TGTGCCAGCACATGGCCCGGGGCTAGTGAGCAGTTCTTC	CASTWPGASEQFF
TRBV10-3	once	-	TRBJ2-6	TGTGCCATCAGTGGGGTCGGAACTGGGGCCAACGTCCTGACTTTC	CAISGVGTGANVLTF
TRBV7-9	-	-	TRBJ1-4	TGTGCCAGCAGTATAGAGTCAACTAATGAAAAACTGTTTTTT	CASSIESTNEKLFF
TRBV5-6	-	TRBD2	TRBJ2-1	TGTGCCAGCAGCTTGTGGGGGAGGCTAGCGGGTCACAATGAGCAGTTCTTC	CASSLWGRLAGHNEQFF
TRBV25-1	-	-	TRBJ2-1	TGTGCCAGCAGTTTGGCGGCAATTAACAATGAGCAGTTCTTC	CASSLAAINNEQFF
TRBV16	-	-	TRBJ1-5	TGTGCCAGCAGCCAATATGACAGCTCAGGGCAGCCCCAGCATTTT	CASSQYDSSGQPQHF
TRBV7-8	-	-	TRBJ1-4	TGTGCCAGCAGCGGGACGACAGGCCCAACTAATGAAAAACTGTTTTTT	CASSGTTGPTNEKLFF
TRBV5-1	once	TRBD1	TRBJ2-7	TGCGCCAGCAGCCCCGGGACAGTCTCCTACGAGCAGTACTTC	CASSPGTVSYEQYF
TRBV7-8	-	-	TRBJ2-3	TGTGCCAGCAGCTTAGTGTTCAGCGGCACAGATACGCAGTATTTT	CASSLVFSGTDTQYF
TRBV7-9	-	-	TRBJ2-1	TGTGCCAGCAGCTTAGTGGGAAACGAGCAGTTCTTC	CASSLVGNEQFF
TRBV10-3	-	TRBD2	TRBJ2-3	TGTGCCATCAGTATAAGGGAGGGTACCACAGATACGCAGTATTTT	CAISIREGTTDTQYF
TRBV28	-	-	TRBJ1-2	TGTGCCAGCAGTTTAAGGGCCTGGGGCTACACCTTC	CASSLRAWGYTF
TRBV7-2	once	-	TRBJ1-6	TGTGCCAGCAGCTTAGTACAGGGCGGCTCCTATAATTCACCCCTCCACTTT	CASSLVQGGSYNSPLHF
TRBV4-1	-	TRBD1	TRBJ2-2	TGCGCCAGCAGCTCCGCTCAGGGGGCCGGGGAGCTGTTTTTT	CASSSAQGAGELFF
TRBV5-4	-	-	TRBJ2-7	TGTGCCAGCAGCTTGGAAGGCGGGATCCTTCCCTACGAGCAGTACTTC	CASSLEGGILPYEQYF
TRBV27	-	TRBD1	TRBJ2-7	TGTGCCAGCAGTTTATCTTCGCAGGGGGACTACGAGCAGTACTTC	CASSLSSQGDYEQYF
TRBV7-6	-	TRBD1	TRBJ2-7	TGTGCCAGCAGCTCAGGGACAGGAGAACCCTACGAGCAGTACTTC	CASSSGTGEPYEQYF
TRBV7-6	-	-	TRBJ2-3	TGTGCCAGCAGCCCCCGCACAGATACGCAGTATTTT	CASSPRTDTQYF
TRBV29-1	-	-	TRBJ2-7	TGCAGCGTTGAGGGTTACGAGCAGTACTTC	CSVEGYEQYF
TRBV27	-	-	TRBJ1-4	TGTGCCAGCACCGAAGAGGAGGTGTATGAAAAACTGTTTTTT	CASTEEEVYEKLFF
TRBV9	-	-	TRBJ2-1	TGTGCCAGCAGCTTAGAGGACAGCTACAATGAGCAGTTCTTC	CASSLEDSYNEQFF